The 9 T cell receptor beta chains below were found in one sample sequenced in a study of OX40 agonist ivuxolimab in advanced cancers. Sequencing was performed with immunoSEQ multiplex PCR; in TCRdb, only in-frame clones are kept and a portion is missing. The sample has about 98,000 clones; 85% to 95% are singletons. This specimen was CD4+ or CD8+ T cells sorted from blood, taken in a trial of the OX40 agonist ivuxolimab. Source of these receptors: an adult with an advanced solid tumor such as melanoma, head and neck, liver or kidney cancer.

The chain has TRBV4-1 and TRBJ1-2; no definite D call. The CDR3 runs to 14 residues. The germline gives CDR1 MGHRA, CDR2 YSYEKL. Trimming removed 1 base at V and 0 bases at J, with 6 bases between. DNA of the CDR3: TGCGCCAGCAGCCAAGGAACAGCTAACTATGGCTACACCTTC. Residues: CASSQGTANYGYTF.

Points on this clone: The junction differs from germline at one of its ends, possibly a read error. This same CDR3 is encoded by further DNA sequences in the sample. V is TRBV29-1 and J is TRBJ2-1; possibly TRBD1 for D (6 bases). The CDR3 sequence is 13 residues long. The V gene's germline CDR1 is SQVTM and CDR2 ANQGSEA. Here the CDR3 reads CSGEQGAYNEQFF. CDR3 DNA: TGCAGCGGTGAACAGGGAGCCTACAATGAGCAGTTCTTC.

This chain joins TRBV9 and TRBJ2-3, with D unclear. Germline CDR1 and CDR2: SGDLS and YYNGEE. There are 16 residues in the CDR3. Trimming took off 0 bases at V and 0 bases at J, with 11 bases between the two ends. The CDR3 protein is CASSVALGGSTDTQYF. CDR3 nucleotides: TGTGCCAGCAGCGTAGCATTAGGCGGTAGCACAGATACGCAGTATTTT.

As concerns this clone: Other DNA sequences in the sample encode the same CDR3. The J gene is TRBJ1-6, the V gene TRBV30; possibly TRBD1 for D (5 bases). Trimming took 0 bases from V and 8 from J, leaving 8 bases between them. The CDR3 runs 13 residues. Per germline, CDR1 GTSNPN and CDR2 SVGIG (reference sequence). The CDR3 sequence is CAWSVRGDSPLHF. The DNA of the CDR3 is TGTGCCTGGAGTGTACGGGGGGATTCACCCCTCCACTTT.

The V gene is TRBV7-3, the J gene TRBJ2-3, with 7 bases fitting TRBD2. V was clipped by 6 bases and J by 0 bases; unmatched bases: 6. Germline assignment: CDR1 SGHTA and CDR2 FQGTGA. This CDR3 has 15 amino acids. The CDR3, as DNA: TGTGCCAGCAGTTTTCAAGCGGGGAGCACAGATACGCAGTATTTT. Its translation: CASSFQAGSTDTQYF.

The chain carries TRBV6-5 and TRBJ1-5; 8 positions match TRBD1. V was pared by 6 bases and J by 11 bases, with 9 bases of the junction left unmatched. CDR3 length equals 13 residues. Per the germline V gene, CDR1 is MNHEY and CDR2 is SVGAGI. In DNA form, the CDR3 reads TGTGCCAGCAGAGGGACAGGCTCATGGGCCCAGCATTTT. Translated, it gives CASRGTGSWAQHF.

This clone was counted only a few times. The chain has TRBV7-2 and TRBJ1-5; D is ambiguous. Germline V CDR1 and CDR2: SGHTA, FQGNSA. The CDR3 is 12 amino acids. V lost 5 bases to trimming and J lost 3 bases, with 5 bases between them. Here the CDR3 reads CASSQYNQPQHF. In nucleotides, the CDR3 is TGTGCCAGCAGCCAATACAATCAGCCCCAGCATTTT. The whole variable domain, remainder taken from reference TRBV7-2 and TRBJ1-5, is GAGVSQSPSNKVTEKGKDVELRCDPISGHTALYWYRQSLGQGLEFLIYFQGNSAPDKSGLPSDRFSAERTGGSVSTLTIQRTQQEDSAVYLCASSQYNQPQHFGDGTRLSIL.

The CDR3 DNA is TGTGCCAGCAGTTACAGGACGGTCGGGACTGAAGCTTTCTTT. Its protein is CASSYRTVGTEAFF. This rearrangement joins TRBV6-6 to TRBJ1-1, with D unclear. Germline CDR1 is MNHNY and CDR2 is SVGAGI (reference sequence). The CDR3 runs to 14 residues. V was trimmed by 2 bases and J by 5 bases, leaving 12 bases between them.

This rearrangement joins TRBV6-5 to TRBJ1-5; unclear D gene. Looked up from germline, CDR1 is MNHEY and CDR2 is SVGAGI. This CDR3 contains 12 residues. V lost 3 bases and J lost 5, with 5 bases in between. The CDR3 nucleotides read TGTGCCAGCAGTTATCACTATCAGCCCCAGCATTTT. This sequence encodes CASSYHYQPQHF.